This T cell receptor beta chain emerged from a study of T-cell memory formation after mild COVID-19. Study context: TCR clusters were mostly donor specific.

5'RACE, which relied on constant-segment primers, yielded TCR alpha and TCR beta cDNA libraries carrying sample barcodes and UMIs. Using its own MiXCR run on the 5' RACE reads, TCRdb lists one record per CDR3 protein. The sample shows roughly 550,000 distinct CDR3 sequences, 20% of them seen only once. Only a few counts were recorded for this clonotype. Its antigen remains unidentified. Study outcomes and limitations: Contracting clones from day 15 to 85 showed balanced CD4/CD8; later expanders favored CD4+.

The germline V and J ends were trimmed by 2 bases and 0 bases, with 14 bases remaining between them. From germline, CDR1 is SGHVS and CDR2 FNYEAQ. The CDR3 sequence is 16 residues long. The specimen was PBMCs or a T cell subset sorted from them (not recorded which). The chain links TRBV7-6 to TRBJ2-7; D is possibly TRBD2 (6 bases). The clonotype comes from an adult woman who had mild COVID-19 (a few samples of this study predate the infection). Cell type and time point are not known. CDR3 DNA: TGTGCCAGCAGCTTATTCGTGGACGGGAGCTCCTACGAGCAGTACTTC. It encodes CASSLFVDGSSYEQYF.